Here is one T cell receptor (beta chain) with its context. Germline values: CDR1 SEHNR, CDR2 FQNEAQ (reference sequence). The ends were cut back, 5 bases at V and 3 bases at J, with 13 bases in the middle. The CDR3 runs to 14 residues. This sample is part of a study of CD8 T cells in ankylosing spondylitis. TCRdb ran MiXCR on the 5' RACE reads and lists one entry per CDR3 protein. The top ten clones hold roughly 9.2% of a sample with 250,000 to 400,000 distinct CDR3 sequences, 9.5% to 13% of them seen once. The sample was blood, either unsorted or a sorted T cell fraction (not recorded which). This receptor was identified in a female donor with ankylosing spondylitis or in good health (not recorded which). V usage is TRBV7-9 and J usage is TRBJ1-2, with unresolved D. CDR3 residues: CASSLGQKDYGYTF. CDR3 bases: TGTGCCAGCAGCCTGGGTCAGAAGGACTATGGCTACACCTTC. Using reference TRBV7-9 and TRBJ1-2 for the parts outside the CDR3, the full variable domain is DTGVSQNPRHKITKRGQNVTFRCDPISEHNRLYWYRQTLGQGPEFLTYFQNEAQLEKSRLLSDRFSAERPKGSFSTLEIQRTEQGDSAMYLCASSLGQKDYGYTFGSGTRLTVV.